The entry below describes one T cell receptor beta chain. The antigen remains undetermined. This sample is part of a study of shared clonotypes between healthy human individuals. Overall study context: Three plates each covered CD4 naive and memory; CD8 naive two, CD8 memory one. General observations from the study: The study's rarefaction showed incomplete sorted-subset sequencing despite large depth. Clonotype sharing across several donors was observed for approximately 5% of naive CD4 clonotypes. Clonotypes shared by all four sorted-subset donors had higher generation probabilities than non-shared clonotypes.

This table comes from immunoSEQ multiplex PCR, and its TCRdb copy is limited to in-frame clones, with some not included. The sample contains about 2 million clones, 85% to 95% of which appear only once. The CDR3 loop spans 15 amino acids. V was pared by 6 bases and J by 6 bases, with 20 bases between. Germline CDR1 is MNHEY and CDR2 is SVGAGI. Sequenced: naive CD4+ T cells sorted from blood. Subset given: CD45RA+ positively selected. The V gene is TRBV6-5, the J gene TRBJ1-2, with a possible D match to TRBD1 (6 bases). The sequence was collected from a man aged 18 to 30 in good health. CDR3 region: CASRRGGGRFNGYTF. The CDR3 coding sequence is TGTGCCAGCAGGCGTGGGGGGGGGCGATTTAATGGCTACACCTTC.